This passage covers 4 T cell receptor beta chains from one sample sequenced in a study of CXCR3-negative and CXCR3-positive naive CD8 T cells. With UMI labels, 5' RACE was used to prepare the TRB cDNA libraries. With the 5' RACE reads reprocessed, TCRdb shows one record per CDR3 protein and no DNA. The table lists roughly 6,000 distinct CDR3 sequences. The sequenced material came from naive CXCR3- CD8+ T cells from blood. The sample's subset: CD45RO-CCR7+CD27+CD95- naive CD8+ T cells lacking CXCR3 (TNR3-). Receptor source: a human donor in good health. Some clones in this sample may be carry-over from other donors' samples.

The V gene is TRBV29-1, the J gene TRBJ1-2. CDR1 is SQVTM and CDR2 is ANQGSEA in the germline V gene. The CDR3 loop spans 13 amino acids. CDR3 in amino acids: CSVVLGTNYGYTF. Together with reference TRBV29-1 and TRBJ1-2, the CDR3 gives the full variable domain: SAVISQKPSRDICQRGTSLTIQCQVDSQVTMMFWYRQQPGQSLTLIATANQGSEATYESGFVIDKFPISRPNLTFSTLTVSNMSPEDSSIYLCSVVLGTNYGYTFGSGTRLTVV.

This chain connects TRBV4-3 to TRBJ1-1. CDR3 length: 14 amino acids. Germline V CDR1 and CDR2: LGHNA, YSLEER. CDR3 residues: CASSQDFYRTEAFF.

V and J are TRBV20-1 and TRBJ2-7; with no DNA, the TCRdb D assignment of TRBD1 cannot be verified. The germline gives CDR1 DFQATT, CDR2 SNEGSKA (reference sequence). This CDR3 is 12 amino acids long. The CDR3 here is CSAFDRVYEQYF.

V usage is TRBV6-5 and J usage is TRBJ2-7. CDR1 and CDR2 from the germline V gene are MNHEY and SVGAGI. This CDR3 contains 14 residues. This chain's CDR3 is CASSYSQASYEQYF.